This paragraph covers one T cell receptor (beta chain) sequence. Antigen: not known. This sequence may be a read error, since a much larger clone differs from it by one base. This record belongs to a study of T cells after yellow fever vaccination. Across the study: SMART-Seq v4 Ultra Low Input handled preparation of low-cell-number fractions.

Overall study results and limits: Weaker overall, the secondary response nonetheless peaked faster (day 5 versus 15). Clones that expanded after primary vaccination mostly reappeared after the booster (roughly 96% CD4, 88% CD8).

TCR cDNA was made by 5'RACE template switching, adding a universal primer site and UMIs. TCRdb passed the 5' RACE reads through MiXCR, listing each CDR3 protein once. The sample yields roughly 120,000 distinct CDR3 sequences, approximately 7% seen once. The V end lost 6 bases, the J end lost 4 bases, and 14 bases lay between the germline ends. The CDR3 consists of 13 residues. Germline V gene data show CDR1 as DFQATT and CDR2 as SNEGSKA (reference sequence). This sequence was found in a man aged 18 to 35 who received the YFV17D yellow fever vaccine. The sequences come from CD4+ T cells sorted from PBMCs, collected approximately 11 days after the first yellow fever vaccination. V gene TRBV20-1 combines with J gene TRBJ2-3, with TRBD2 as a possible D gene (7 bases). The CDR3 sequence: CSAGGAPADTQYF. DNA for the CDR3: TGCAGTGCAGGGGGGGCCCCCGCAGATACGCAGTATTTT.